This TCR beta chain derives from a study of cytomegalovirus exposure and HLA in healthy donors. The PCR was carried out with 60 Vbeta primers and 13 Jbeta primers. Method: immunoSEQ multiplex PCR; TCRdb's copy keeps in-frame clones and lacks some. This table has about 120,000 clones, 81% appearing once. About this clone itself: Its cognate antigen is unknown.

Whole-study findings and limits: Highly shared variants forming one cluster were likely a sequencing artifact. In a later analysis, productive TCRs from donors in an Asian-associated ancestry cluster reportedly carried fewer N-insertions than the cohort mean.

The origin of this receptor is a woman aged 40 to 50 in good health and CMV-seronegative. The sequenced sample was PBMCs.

CDR3 DNA: TGTGCCACCAGCAGAGATCTAGTAAAAATTACAGGGGAAGGGGACACTGAAGCTTTCTTT. It translates to CATSRDLVKITGEGDTEAFF. J is TRBJ1-1 and V is TRBV15; TRBD1 agrees at 7 bases. The CDR3 sequence is 20 residues long. CDR1 and CDR2 from the germline V gene are LNHNV and YYDKDF (reference sequence). V trimming: 0 bases; J trimming: 3 bases; junction bases outside the gene matches: 19.